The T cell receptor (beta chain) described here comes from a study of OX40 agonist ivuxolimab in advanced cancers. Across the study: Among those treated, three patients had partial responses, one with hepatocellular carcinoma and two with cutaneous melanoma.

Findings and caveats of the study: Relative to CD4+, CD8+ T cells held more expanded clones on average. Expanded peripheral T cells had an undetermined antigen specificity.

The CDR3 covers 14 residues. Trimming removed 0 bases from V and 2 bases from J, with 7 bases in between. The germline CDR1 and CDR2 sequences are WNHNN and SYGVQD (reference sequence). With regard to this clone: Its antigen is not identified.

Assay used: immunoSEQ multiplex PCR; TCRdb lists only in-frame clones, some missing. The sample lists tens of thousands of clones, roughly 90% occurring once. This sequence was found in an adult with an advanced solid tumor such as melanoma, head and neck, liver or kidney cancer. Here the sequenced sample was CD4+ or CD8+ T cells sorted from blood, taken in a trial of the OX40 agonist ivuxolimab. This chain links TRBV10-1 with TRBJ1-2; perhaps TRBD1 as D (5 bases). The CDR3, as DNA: TGCGCCAGCAGTGAGTCGAAGGGGAACTATGGCTACACCTTC. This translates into CASSESKGNYGYTF.